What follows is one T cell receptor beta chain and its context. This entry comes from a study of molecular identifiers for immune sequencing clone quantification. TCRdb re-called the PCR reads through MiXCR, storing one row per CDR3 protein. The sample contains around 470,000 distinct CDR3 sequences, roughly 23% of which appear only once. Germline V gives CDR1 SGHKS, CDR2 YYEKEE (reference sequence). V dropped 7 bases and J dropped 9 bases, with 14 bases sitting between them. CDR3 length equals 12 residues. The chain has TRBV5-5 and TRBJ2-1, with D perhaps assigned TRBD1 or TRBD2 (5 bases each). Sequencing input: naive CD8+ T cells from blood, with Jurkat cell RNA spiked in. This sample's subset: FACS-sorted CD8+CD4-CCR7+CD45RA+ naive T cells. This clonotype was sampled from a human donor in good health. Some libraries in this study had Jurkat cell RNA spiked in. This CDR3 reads CASGGGSIEQFF. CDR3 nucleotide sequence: TGTGCCAGCGGTGGGGGTAGCATTGAGCAGTTCTTC.